These 28 T cell receptor beta chains were all obtained from the same sample, sequenced in a study of T cell clonality in common variable immunodeficiency. Clones were read by immunoSEQ multiplex PCR, and TCRdb kept only the in-frame ones, dropping some. The sample shows some 80,000 clones, no singletons; the ten largest hold approximately 0.8%. The sequenced sample was peripheral blood mononuclear cells. These receptors were obtained from a person aged 18 to 69 in good health.

This clone occurred many times. From the germline J gene comes the end of the CDR3, since the read stops 3 residues before it. The chain joins TRBV5-1 to TRBJ2-7; 8 nucleotides match TRBD1. Germline CDR1 SGHRS, CDR2 YFSETQ. This CDR3 contains 16 residues. V lost 3 bases to trimming and J lost 0 bases; unmatched junction nucleotides: 8. The CDR3 sequence: CASSYTGGMSSYEQYF. The covered CDR3 bases are TGCGCCAGCAGCTATACAGGGGGTATGAGCTCCTACGAG.

This clone has a count of ten or more. The read finishes 3 residues shy of the CDR3 end, and the germline J gene is used to complete it. V gene TRBV10-1 combines with J gene TRBJ2-2, with TRBD2 matching over 7 bases. Losses at the gene ends were 6 bases for V and 0 bases for J; bases not matched to a gene: 7. The length of the CDR3 is 16 residues. Germline V gene lookup returns CDR1 WNHNN and CDR2 SYGVQD (reference sequence). The sequenced CDR3 bases are TGCGCCAGCAGCCGAAGCGGGATAGCGAACACCGGGGAG. It translates to CASSRSGIANTGE. The whole CDR3 protein reads CASSRSGIANTGELFF.

This clone was counted ten times or more. Sequencing ends 3 residues short of the CDR3 end; the germline J gene provides the rest. J is TRBJ2-2 and V is TRBV7-9; 11 bases match TRBD2. Trimming at V came to 8 bases and at J to 2 bases, leaving 4 bases not matched to a gene. The CDR3 consists of 15 residues. Germline V gives CDR1 SEHNR, CDR2 FQNEAQ (reference sequence). CDR3 sequence reads: CASPRLAGNTGELFF. The sequenced CDR3 bases are TGTGCCAGCCCACGACTAGCGGGAAACACCGGGGAG.

This clone has a count of ten or more. With the read ending 3 residues before the CDR3 end, the germline J gene is used to fill in that end. The chain couples TRBV7-3 to TRBJ2-3, with TRBD1 identical over 7 bases. J was trimmed by 2 bases and V by 5 bases; bases with no gene match: 16. Germline V gene lookup returns CDR1 SGHTA and CDR2 FQGTGA. This CDR3 contains 18 residues. The CDR3 bases that were read are TGTGCCAGCAGCCCCAAAAAGGGGGCCCGGATTGACACAGATACG. The encoded protein is CASSPKKGARIDTDT. The entire CDR3 reads CASSPKKGARIDTDTQYF. Full variable domain (remainder filled in from reference TRBV7-3 and TRBJ2-3): GAGVSQTPSNKVTEKGKYVELRCDPISGHTALYWYRQSLGQGPEFLIYFQGTGAADDSGLPNDRFFAVRPEGSVSTLKIQRTERGDSAVYLCASSPKKGARIDTDTQYFGPGTRLTVL.

The sample holds many counts of this clone. The read halts 3 residues ahead of the CDR3 end, with the missing end drawn from the germline J gene. The chain is built from TRBV30 and TRBJ2-1; 9 bases map to TRBD1. Germline V gives CDR1 GTSNPN, CDR2 SVGIG (reference sequence). With 5 bases clipped from V and 7 bases from J, the junction kept 3 bases outside the gene matches. This CDR3 contains 12 residues. This CDR3 is CAWETGGNEQFF. The CDR3 bases that were read are TGTGCCTGGGAGACAGGGGGTAATGAG.

Concerning this clone itself: The read comes to an end 3 residues before the CDR3 does, leaving the germline J gene to fill in the end. V is TRBV27 and J is TRBJ2-5; D is ambiguous. Trimming stripped 2 bases from V and 5 bases from J, with 3 bases between. Germline assignment: CDR1 MNHEY and CDR2 SMNVEV (reference sequence). The CDR3 has 11 residues. The chain's CDR3 is CASSLAETQYF. The sequenced part of the CDR3 DNA is TGTGCCAGCAGTTTAGCGGAGACC.

Many counts were recorded for this clone. The sequenced fragment ends 3 residues before the CDR3 boundary, so the rest is inferred from the germline J gene. This rearrangement joins TRBV19 to TRBJ2-6, with D perhaps TRBD2 (7 bases). Germline V CDR1 and CDR2: LNHDA, SQIVND (reference sequence). V lost 10 bases to trimming and J lost 0 bases, with 13 bases between them. This CDR3 has 15 amino acids. CDR3 bases read: TGTGCCACTGAGGGGGGGTTCTCTGGGGCCAACGTC. Protein: CATEGGFSGANV. In full, the CDR3 is CATEGGFSGANVLTF.

Points on this clone: Read coverage stops 3 residues before the CDR3 terminus; the germline J gene supplies the remainder. The rearrangement links TRBV19 to TRBJ2-7; tentatively, D is TRBD2 (6 bases). CDR1 is LNHDA and CDR2 is SQIVND in the germline V gene (reference sequence). The CDR3 has 14 residues. V lost 5 bases and J 3 bases, leaving 14 bases between the germline ends. The CDR3 loop is CASSPPGVNYEQYF. The CDR3 bases that were read are TGTGCCAGTAGTCCCCCGGGGGTCAACTACGAG.

This clone was recorded at least ten times. The read is 3 residues too short to cover the CDR3 end, so that end is filled in from the germline J gene. This sequence joins TRBV7-9 and TRBJ1-2, with D hard to call. The CDR3 spans 13 residues. Germline assignment: CDR1 SEHNR and CDR2 FQNEAQ (reference sequence). The CDR3: CASREGLSYDYTF. Incomplete CDR3 DNA: TGTGCCAGCAGGGAGGGCCTCTCCTACGAC.

This clone was detected ten times or more. The sequenced fragment ends 3 residues before the CDR3 boundary, so the rest is inferred from the germline J gene. This chain uses TRBV7-2 with TRBJ2-2; D could derive from TRBD1 or TRBD2 (5 bases each). Trimming took off 4 bases at V and 3 bases at J, with 12 bases between the two ends. The CDR3 covers 15 residues. Germline CDR1 SGHTA, CDR2 FQGNSA. The part of the CDR3 DNA that was read is TGTGCCAGCAGCTCCCGGGAAGGGGACACCGGGGAG. It translates to CASSSREGDTGE. The full CDR3 sequence reads CASSSREGDTGELFF.

This clone was counted many times. The CDR3 end is not reached by the read, which stops 3 residues before it; the germline J gene fills it in. The chain recombines TRBV12-3 or TRBV12-4 with TRBJ1-5; the D is unclear. The V end lost 6 bases, the J end lost 0 bases, and 12 bases lay between the germline ends. CDR3 size: 15 residues. CDR3 protein: CASRPLPDSNQPQHF. The DNA read from the CDR3 is TGTGCCAGCAGACCACTACCCGATAGCAATCAGCCC.

This clone appeared many times. Germline and junction disagree at one end, which may indicate a read error. Coverage ceases 3 residues before the CDR3 finishes, and the germline J gene fills in the end. The chain joins TRBV10-1 to TRBJ2-2; weak D call: TRBD1 (5 bases). CDR1 is WNHNN and CDR2 is SYGVQD in the germline V gene (reference sequence). The CDR3 length is 14 residues. CDR3 DNA, as far as it was read: TGCGCCAGCAGGGAGTCGTCAGGGACCGGGGAG. This sequence encodes CASRESSGTGE. From start to end, the CDR3 is CASRESSGTGELFF.

In this sample, this clone turned up many times. The observed sequence ends 3 residues before the CDR3 terminus, with the missing tail filled in from the germline J gene. The V call is TRBV7-3, the J call TRBJ2-1; TRBD2 aligns across 8 bases. The germline V gene encodes CDR1 SGHTA and CDR2 FQGTGA. The trim removed 5 bases at V and 4 bases at J, leaving 7 bases unmatched. The CDR3 extends over 15 amino acids. The covered CDR3 bases are TGTGCCAGCAGCCCCAACAGCGGGGGATACAATGAG. It encodes CASSPNSGGYNE. Given in full, the CDR3 is CASSPNSGGYNEQFF.

This clone was detected many times. Read data end 3 residues before the CDR3 end; the end is taken from the germline J gene. V is TRBV29-1 and J is TRBJ2-1, with 9 nucleotides matching TRBD2. Trimming removed 7 bases from V and 7 bases from J; junction bases left unmatched: 14. CDR1 is SQVTM, CDR2 ANQGSEA, per germline. This CDR3 has 15 amino acids. The covered CDR3 bases are TGCAGCGCCCTAGGCCCGCGGGAGGGCGGGAATGAG. Encoded protein: CSALGPREGGNE. The whole CDR3 region reads CSALGPREGGNEQFF.

Only a few counts were recorded for this clone. The CDR3 goes on 3 residues after the read ends, and that part is filled in from the germline J gene. The chain carries TRBV11-1 and TRBJ2-2, with unresolved D. This CDR3 has 13 residues. Germline loops: CDR1 SGHAT, CDR2 FQDESV (reference sequence). With 1 base removed from V and 7 bases from J, the gap between germline ends came to 7 bases. The DNA read from the CDR3 is TGTGCCAGCAGCTTAGTTCGTAACGGGGAG. Translated, it gives CASSLVRNGE. The CDR3 in its entirety is CASSLVRNGELFF. Using reference TRBV11-1 and TRBJ2-2 for the parts outside the CDR3, the full variable domain is EAEVAQSPRYKITEKSQAVAFWCDPISGHATLYWYRQILGQGPELLVQFQDESVVDDSQLPKDRFSAERLKGVDSTLKIQPAELGDSAMYLCASSLVRNGELFFGEGSRLTVL.

At least ten counts were recorded for this clone. The read gets to within 3 residues of the CDR3 end, and the germline J gene fills in the rest. The chain joins TRBV6-2 or TRBV6-3 to TRBJ2-1, with 11 bases aligning to TRBD2. CDR3 size: 16 residues. The V segment lost 2 bases and the J segment 4 bases; nucleotides outside the gene matches: 4. CDR1 and CDR2 (germline): MNHEY, SVGEGT. CDR3 sequence: CASSYASGRIYNEQFF. The sequenced part of the CDR3 DNA is TGTGCCAGCAGTTACGCTAGCGGGAGGATTTACAATGAG.

This clone was recorded many times. The CDR3 end lies 3 residues beyond the end of the read and is filled in from the germline J gene. The genes are TRBV6-1 and TRBJ1-1, with a possible D match to TRBD1 (6 bases). The germline V and J ends were trimmed by 1 base and 7 bases, with 10 bases remaining between them. This CDR3 region has 13 residues. Germline CDR1 reads MNHNS; CDR2 reads SASEGT. Partial CDR3 DNA: TGTGCCAGCAGTGAAGGCGGGGGGCTTGAA. This gives the protein CASSEGGGLE. The CDR3 reads in full as CASSEGGGLEAFF.

At least ten counts were recorded for this clone. Read coverage stops 3 residues before the CDR3 terminus; the germline J gene supplies the remainder. V gene TRBV5-1 combines with J gene TRBJ1-1, with 9 nucleotides matching TRBD1. Germline V lookup: CDR1 SGHRS, CDR2 YFSETQ. The V segment lost 5 bases and the J segment 7 bases; nucleotides outside the gene matches: 12. The CDR3 length is 15 residues. The CDR3: CASSEGTGTRFEAFF. Incomplete CDR3 DNA: TGCGCCAGCAGTGAGGGGACAGGGACGAGGTTTGAA.

This clone was seen repeatedly, ten times or more. The DNA ends 3 residues before the CDR3 does, and the rest of the CDR3 is filled in from the germline J gene. The V call is TRBV5-4, the J call TRBJ2-4; perhaps TRBD1 as D (6 bases). CDR1 and CDR2 (germline): SGHNT, YYREEE (reference sequence). V shed 3 bases and J shed 8 bases, with 18 bases lying between them. The CDR3 has 15 residues. The part of the CDR3 DNA that was read is TGTGCCAGCAGCTCCAGCAGGGGTTTAGGCGACATT. Translated: CASSSSRGLGDI. The whole CDR3 is CASSSSRGLGDIQYF.

The sample holds many counts of this clone. This CDR3 is CASSRDSGGGQPQHF. The sequenced part of the CDR3 DNA is TGTGCCAGCAGCCGGGACAGTGGGGGCGGTCAGCCC. The chain uses TRBV7-2 and TRBJ1-5; TRBD1 agrees at 7 bases. The read falls 3 residues short of the CDR3 end, and the missing part is taken from the germline J gene. The CDR3 extends over 15 amino acids. V trimming: 5 bases; J trimming: 6 bases; junction bases outside the gene matches: 10. Germline V gives CDR1 SGHTA, CDR2 FQGNSA. The full variable domain, in which reference TRBV7-2 and TRBJ1-5 provide the parts outside the CDR3, is GAGVSQSPSNKVTEKGKDVELRCDPISGHTALYWYRQSLGQGLEFLIYFQGNSAPDKSGLPSDRFSAERTGGSVSTLTIQRTQQEDSAVYLCASSRDSGGGQPQHFGDGTRLSIL.

This clone has at least ten counts. With the read ending 3 residues before the CDR3 end, the germline J gene is used to fill in that end. V gene TRBV29-1 combines with J gene TRBJ2-1; D perhaps matches TRBD2 (6 bases). This CDR3 region has 16 residues. Germline V CDR1 and CDR2: SQVTM, ANQGSEA. V lost 3 bases and J lost 2, with 17 bases in between. The CDR3 loop reads CSVEPGTPLPYNEQFF. CDR3 DNA, as far as it was read: TGCAGCGTTGAGCCCGGGACTCCTCTCCCCTACAATGAG.

Ten or more counts support this clone. The observed sequence ends 3 residues before the CDR3 terminus, with the missing tail filled in from the germline J gene. This chain connects TRBV28 to TRBJ2-5, with 16 bases matching TRBD2. Germline values: CDR1 MDHEN, CDR2 SYDVKM. CDR3 length equals 18 residues. V lost 1 base and J lost 6; bases outside the gene matches: 8. The CDR3 is CASSLSGLAGGHWKTQYF. Partial CDR3 DNA: TGTGCCAGCAGTTTATCGGGACTAGCGGGAGGGCATTGGAAGACC. Full variable domain (outside the CDR3, taken from reference TRBV28 and TRBJ2-5): DVKVTQSSRYLVKRTGEKVFLECVQDMDHENMFWYRQDPGLGLRLIYFSYDVKMKEKGDIPEGYSVSREKKERFSLILESASTNQTSMYLCASSLSGLAGGHWKTQYFGPGTRLLVL.

This clone was seen ten or more times. The sequence runs out 3 residues before the end of the CDR3; the remainder is reconstructed from the germline J gene. The V call is TRBV10-1, the J call TRBJ2-7; D perhaps matches TRBD1 (6 bases). CDR1 is WNHNN, CDR2 SYGVQD, per germline (reference sequence). The ends were cut back, 0 bases at V and 6 bases at J, with 15 bases in the middle. The CDR3 is 15 amino acids. Here the CDR3 reads CASSESWGPVSEQYF. The sequenced part of the CDR3 DNA is TGCGCCAGCAGTGAGTCGTGGGGGCCGGTATCCGAG.

This clone was counted many times. The sequenced fragment ends 3 residues before the CDR3 boundary, so the rest is inferred from the germline J gene. The chain couples TRBV7-3 to TRBJ1-1, with 9 bases lining up with TRBD1. The CDR3 is made up of 18 amino acids. Trimming at V came to 1 base and at J to 0 bases, leaving 9 bases not matched to a gene. Germline V gene data show CDR1 as SGHTA and CDR2 as FQGTGA. CDR3 bases read: TGTGCCAGCAGCTTAAACCCCGGGACAGGGAAATTGAACACTGAA. Protein sequence: CASSLNPGTGKLNTE. In full, the CDR3 is CASSLNPGTGKLNTEAFF. Combining the CDR3 with reference TRBV7-3 and TRBJ1-1 gives the whole variable domain GAGVSQTPSNKVTEKGKYVELRCDPISGHTALYWYRQSLGQGPEFLIYFQGTGAADDSGLPNDRFFAVRPEGSVSTLKIQRTERGDSAVYLCASSLNPGTGKLNTEAFFGQGTRLTVV.

This clone was detected many times. The CDR3 end falls 3 residues outside the read, so it is completed with the germline J gene. The chain is built from TRBV10-3 and TRBJ2-1; 8 positions agree with TRBD1. Losses at the gene ends were 7 bases for V and 5 bases for J; bases not matched to a gene: 13. The CDR3 has 16 amino acids. The germline CDR1 and CDR2 sequences are ENHRY and SYGVKD. CDR3 sequence: CAITRESGQGDNEQFF. The sequenced CDR3 bases are TGTGCCATCACCCGGGAAAGCGGACAGGGAGACAATGAG.

This clone was picked up many times. The read is 3 residues too short to cover the CDR3 end, so that end is filled in from the germline J gene. The chain uses TRBV5-5 and TRBJ2-1; 7 bases are shared with TRBD1. With V trimmed by 2 bases and J by 4 bases, 3 bases remained unmatched. CDR1 and CDR2 from the germline V gene are SGHKS and YYEKEE (reference sequence). The CDR3 consists of 14 residues. The covered CDR3 bases are TGTGCCAGCAGCTTAGGACAGGTATACAATGAG. Translating gives CASSLGQVYNE. The complete CDR3 reads CASSLGQVYNEQFF.

The sample holds many counts of this clone. CDR3 bases read: TGTGCCAGCAGCCCTGCGGGGAATGAG. Translated, it gives CASSPAGNE. Given in full, the CDR3 is CASSPAGNEQFF. The rearrangement joins TRBV11-1 to TRBJ2-1; D is perhaps TRBD2 (6 bases). Read data end 3 residues before the CDR3 end; the end is taken from the germline J gene. The CDR3 runs 12 residues. CDR1 SGHAT and CDR2 FQDESV come from the germline V gene (reference sequence). Trimming stripped 5 bases from V and 7 bases from J, with 9 bases between.

This clone was detected many times. The read comes to an end 3 residues before the CDR3 does, leaving the germline J gene to fill in the end. The chain carries TRBV27 and TRBJ2-5; unclear D gene. This CDR3 has 12 residues. Germline V gene data show CDR1 as MNHEY and CDR2 as SMNVEV (reference sequence). Trimming pared 6 bases from V and 1 base from J, leaving 6 bases between. The CDR3 loop is CASSRPQETQYF. CDR3 DNA, as far as it was read: TGTGCCAGCAGCCGTCCCCAAGAGACC.